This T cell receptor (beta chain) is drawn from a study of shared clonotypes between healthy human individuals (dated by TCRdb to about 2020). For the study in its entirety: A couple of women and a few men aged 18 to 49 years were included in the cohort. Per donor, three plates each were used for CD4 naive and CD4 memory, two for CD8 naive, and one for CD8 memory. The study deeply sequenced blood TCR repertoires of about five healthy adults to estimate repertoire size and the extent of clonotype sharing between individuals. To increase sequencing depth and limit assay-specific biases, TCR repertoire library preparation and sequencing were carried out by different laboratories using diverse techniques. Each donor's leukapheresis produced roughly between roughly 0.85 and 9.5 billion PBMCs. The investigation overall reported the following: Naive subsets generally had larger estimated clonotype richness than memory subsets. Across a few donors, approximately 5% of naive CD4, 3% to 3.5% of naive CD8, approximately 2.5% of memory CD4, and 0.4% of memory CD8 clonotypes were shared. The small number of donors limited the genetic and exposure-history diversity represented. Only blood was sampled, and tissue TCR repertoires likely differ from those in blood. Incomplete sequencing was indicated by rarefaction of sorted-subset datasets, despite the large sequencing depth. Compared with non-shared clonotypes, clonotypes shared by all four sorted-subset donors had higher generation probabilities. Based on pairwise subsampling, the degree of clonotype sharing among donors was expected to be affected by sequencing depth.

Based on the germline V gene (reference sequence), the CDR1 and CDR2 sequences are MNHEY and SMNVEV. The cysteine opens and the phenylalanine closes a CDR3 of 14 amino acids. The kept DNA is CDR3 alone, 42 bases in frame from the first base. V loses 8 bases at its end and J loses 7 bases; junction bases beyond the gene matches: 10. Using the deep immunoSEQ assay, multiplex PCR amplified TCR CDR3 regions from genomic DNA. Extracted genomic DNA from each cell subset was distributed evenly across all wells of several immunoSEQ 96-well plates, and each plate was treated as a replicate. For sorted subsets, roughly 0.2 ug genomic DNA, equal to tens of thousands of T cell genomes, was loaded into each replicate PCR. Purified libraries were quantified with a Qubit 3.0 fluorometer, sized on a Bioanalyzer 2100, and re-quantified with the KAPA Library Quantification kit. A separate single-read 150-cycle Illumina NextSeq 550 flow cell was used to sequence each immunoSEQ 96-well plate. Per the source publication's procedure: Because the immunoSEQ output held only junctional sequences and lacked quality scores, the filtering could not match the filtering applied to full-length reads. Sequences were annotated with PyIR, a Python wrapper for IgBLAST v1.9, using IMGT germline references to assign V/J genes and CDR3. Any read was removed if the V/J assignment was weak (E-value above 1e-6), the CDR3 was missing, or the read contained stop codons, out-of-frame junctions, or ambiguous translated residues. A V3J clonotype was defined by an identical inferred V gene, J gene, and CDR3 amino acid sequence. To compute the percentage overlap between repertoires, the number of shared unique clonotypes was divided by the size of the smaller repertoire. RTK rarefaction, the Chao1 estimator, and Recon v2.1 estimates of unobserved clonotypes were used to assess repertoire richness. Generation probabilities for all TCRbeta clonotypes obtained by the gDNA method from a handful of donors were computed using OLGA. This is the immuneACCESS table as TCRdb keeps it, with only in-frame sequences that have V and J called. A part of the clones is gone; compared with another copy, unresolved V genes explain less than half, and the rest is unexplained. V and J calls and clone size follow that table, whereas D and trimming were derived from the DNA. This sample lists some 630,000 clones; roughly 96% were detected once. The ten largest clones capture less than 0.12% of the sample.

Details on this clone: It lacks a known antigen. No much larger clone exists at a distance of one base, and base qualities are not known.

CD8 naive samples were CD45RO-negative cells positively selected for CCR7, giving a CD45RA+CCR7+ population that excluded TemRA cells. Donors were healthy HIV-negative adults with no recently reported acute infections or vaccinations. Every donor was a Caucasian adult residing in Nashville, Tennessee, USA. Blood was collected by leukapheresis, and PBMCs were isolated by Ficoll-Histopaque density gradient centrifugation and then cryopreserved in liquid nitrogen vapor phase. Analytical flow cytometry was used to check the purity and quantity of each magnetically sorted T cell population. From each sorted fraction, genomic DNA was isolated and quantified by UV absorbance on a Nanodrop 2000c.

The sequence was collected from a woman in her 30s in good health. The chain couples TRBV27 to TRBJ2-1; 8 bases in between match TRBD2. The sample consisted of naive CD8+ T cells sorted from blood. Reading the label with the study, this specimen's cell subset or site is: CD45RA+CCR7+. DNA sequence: TGTGCCAGCCAGAACCAGCGGGAGTTGAATGAGCAGTTCTTC. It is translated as CASQNQRELNEQFF.